The clone carrying this T cell receptor beta chain has a count of ten or more. Its target is not known. This sample was taken from a study of CD8+CD57+ T cells in acquired aplastic anemia. Overall study findings and caveats: Overlapping CD8+ CDR3 repertoires of patients and controls contained some 27 shared sequences. No significant patient-versus-control difference appeared in CD8+ Simpson's diversity.

Genomic DNA constituted the template upon which TCR beta VDJ and CDR3 profiling was performed. Via MiXCR, TCRdb re-called the reads, giving one row per CDR3 protein. The sample shows some 290,000 distinct CDR3 sequences, roughly half of them seen only once. The CDR3 contains 14 residues. Germline V gene data show CDR1 as SNHLY and CDR2 as FYNNEI. Trimming shortened V by 10 bases and J by 4 bases, and 18 bases separated the two germline ends. The V gene is TRBV2, the J gene TRBJ2-3; TRBD2 might be the D (6 bases). Sequenced input: sorted CD4+, CD8+, or CD8+CD57+ T cells (not recorded which) from PBMCs. The source is a human donor with severe aplastic anemia or a healthy control (not recorded which). The DNA for the CDR3 is TGTGCCATCCTAGGGGCGGGGACTCCAGATACGCAGTATTTT. This encodes CAILGAGTPDTQYF.